This T cell receptor beta chain derives from a study of blood T cell repertoires in COVID-19. Overall study: Sites across the United States, Italy and Spain contributed samples from acute and convalescent COVID-19. PBMCs, B-cell-depleted T cells, or T cells were the source of the cDNA or gDNA that made up the material.

This clone has a handful of counts. The CDR3 length is 12 residues. The germline V gene encodes CDR1 SQVTM and CDR2 ANQGSEA. V lost 8 bases, J lost 2 bases, and 5 bases stayed unmatched. Original data processing: Amplification of reference gene primers provided the estimated nucleated cell counts. Profiled with immunoSEQ multiplex PCR; TCRdb holds only in-frame clones, not every one. V and J calls and clone size are copied from that table; D and trimming were computed from the DNA. Counted here are 290,000 or so clones, around 86% occurring once; the ten biggest clones make up 1% to 1.5%. Material for sequencing was peripheral blood. The clonotype originates from a man between 65 and 79 years old with acute or convalescent COVID-19. The chain couples TRBV29-1 to TRBJ1-1; 7 bases agree with TRBD1. The CDR3 spells CSSGTANTEAFF. DNA of the CDR3: TGCAGCTCTGGGACAGCCAACACTGAAGCTTTCTTT. Filled out from reference TRBV29-1 and TRBJ1-1, the complete variable domain reads SAVISQKPSRDICQRGTSLTIQCQVDSQVTMMFWYRQQPGQSLTLIATANQGSEATYESGFVIDKFPISRPNLTFSTLTVSNMSPEDSSIYLCSSGTANTEAFFGQGTRLTVV.